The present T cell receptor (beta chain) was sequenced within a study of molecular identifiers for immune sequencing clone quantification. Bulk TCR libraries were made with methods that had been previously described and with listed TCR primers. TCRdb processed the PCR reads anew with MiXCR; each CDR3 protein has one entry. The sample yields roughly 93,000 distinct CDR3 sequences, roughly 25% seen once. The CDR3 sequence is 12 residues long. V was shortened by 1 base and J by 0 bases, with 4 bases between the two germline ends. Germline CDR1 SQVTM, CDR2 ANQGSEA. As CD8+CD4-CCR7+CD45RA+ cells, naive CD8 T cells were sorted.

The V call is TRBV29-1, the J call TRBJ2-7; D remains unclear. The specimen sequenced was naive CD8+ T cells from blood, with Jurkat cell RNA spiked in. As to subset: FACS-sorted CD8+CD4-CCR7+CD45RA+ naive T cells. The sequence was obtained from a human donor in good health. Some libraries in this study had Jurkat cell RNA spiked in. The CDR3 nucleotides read TGCAGCGTTGAAGGGAGCTCCTACGAGCAGTACTTC. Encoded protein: CSVEGSSYEQYF.